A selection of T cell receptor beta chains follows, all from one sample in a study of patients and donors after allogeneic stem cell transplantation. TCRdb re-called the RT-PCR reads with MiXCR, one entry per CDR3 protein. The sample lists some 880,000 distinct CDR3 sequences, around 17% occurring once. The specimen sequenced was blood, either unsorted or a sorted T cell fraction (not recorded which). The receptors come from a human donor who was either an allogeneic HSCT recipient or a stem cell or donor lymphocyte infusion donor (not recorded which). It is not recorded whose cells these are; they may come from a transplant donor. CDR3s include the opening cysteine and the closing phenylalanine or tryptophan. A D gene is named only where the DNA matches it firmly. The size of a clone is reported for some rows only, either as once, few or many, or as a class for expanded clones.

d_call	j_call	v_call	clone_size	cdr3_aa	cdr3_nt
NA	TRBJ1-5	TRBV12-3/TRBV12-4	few	CASSTRDTKVYSNQPQHF	TGTGCCAGCAGTACGAGAGACACCAAAGTCTATAGCAATCAGCCCCAGCATTTT
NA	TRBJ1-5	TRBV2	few	CASKLDRNQPQHF	TGTGCCAGCAAGCTCGACCGAAATCAGCCCCAGCATTTT
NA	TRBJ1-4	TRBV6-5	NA	CASSYSWGEKLFF	TGTGCCAGCAGTTACTCCTGGGGCGAAAAACTGTTTTTT
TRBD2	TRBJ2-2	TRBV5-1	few	CASRPGTTNTGELFF	TGCGCCAGCAGGCCCGGGACTACTAACACCGGGGAGCTGTTTTTT
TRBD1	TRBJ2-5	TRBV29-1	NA	CSAGQGAETQYF	TGCAGCGCGGGACAGGGGGCCGAGACCCAGTACTTC
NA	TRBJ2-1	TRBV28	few	CASSLLSGSYNEQFF	TGTGCCAGCAGTTTATTAAGCGGGTCCTACAATGAGCAGTTCTTC
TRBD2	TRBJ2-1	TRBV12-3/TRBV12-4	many	CASSLDLAGNNEQFF	TGTGCCAGCAGTTTAGACCTAGCGGGAAACAATGAGCAGTTCTTC
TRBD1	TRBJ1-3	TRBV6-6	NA	CATRTGGPNTIYF	TGTGCCACCAGAACAGGGGGTCCTAACACCATATATTTT
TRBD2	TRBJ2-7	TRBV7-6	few	CASSKESGTEQYF	TGTGCCAGCAGCAAGGAGAGCGGGACGGAGCAGTACTTC
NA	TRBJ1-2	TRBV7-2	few	CASSTPGPRGAYGYTF	TGTGCCAGCAGCACCCCCGGACCCCGGGGGGCCTATGGCTACACCTTC
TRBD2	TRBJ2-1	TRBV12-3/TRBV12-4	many	CASRSSGREFF	TGTGCCAGCAGATCTAGCGGGAGGGAGTTCTTC
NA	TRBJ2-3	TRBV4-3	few	CASSQEGVGDTQYF	TGCGCCAGCAGCCAAGAGGGGGTGGGAGATACGCAGTATTTT
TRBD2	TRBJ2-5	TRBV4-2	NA	CASSQGGLAGGPETQYF	TGTGCCAGCAGCCAAGGGGGGCTAGCGGGAGGGCCGGAGACCCAGTACTTC
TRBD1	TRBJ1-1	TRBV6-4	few	CASSRTGERDEAFF	TGTGCCAGCAGCCGGACAGGGGAGAGGGATGAAGCTTTCTTT
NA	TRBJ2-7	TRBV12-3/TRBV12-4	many	CASSLLGPYEQYF	TGTGCCAGCAGTTTATTAGGTCCCTACGAGCAGTACTTC
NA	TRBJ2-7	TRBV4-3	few	CASSPQPPGRDYEQYF	TGCGCCAGCAGCCCTCAACCACCGGGAAGAGACTACGAGCAGTACTTC
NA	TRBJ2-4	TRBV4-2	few	CASSQTMDGAKNIQYF	TGTGCCAGCAGCCAAACTATGGACGGAGCCAAAAACATTCAGTACTTC
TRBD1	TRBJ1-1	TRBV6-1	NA	CASSDHRGNTEAFF	TGTGCCAGCAGTGACCACAGGGGAAACACTGAAGCTTTCTTT
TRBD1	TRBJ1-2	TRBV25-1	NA	CASSVTGRNGYTF	TGTGCCAGCAGTGTGACAGGGCGTAATGGCTACACCTTC
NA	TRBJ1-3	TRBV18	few	CASSPVEGRSGNTIYF	TGTGCCAGCTCACCAGTTGAGGGACGCTCTGGAAACACCATATATTTT
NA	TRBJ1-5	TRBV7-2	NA	CASSPRNQGQPQHF	TGTGCCAGCAGCCCAAGAAATCAAGGTCAGCCCCAGCATTTT
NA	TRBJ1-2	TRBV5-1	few	CASSLEVGEWYGYTF	TGCGCCAGCAGCTTAGAGGTCGGGGAATGGTATGGCTACACCTTC
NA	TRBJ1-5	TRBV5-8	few	CASSLGQIWGNQPQHF	TGTGCCAGCAGCTTGGGACAGATCTGGGGCAATCAGCCCCAGCATTTT
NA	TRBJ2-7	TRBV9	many	CASSPTAGSYEQYF	TGTGCCAGCAGTCCGACGGCAGGCTCCTACGAGCAGTACTTC
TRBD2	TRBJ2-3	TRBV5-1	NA	CASSLDLAGSTFTDTQYF	TGCGCCAGCAGCTTGGATCTAGCGGGGTCCACTTTCACAGATACGCAGTATTTT
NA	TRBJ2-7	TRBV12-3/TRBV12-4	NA	CASSLSGIAYEQYF	TGTGCCAGCAGTTTGTCGGGCATAGCCTACGAGCAGTACTTC
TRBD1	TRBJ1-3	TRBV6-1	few	CASRTTGFSGNTIYF	TGTGCCAGCAGAACGACAGGGTTCTCTGGAAACACCATATATTTT
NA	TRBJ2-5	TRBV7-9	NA	CASSLRGSVETQYF	TGTGCCAGCAGCCTTCGAGGTTCGGTGGAGACCCAGTACTTC
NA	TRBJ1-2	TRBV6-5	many	CASSYVNYGYTF	TGTGCCAGCAGTTACGTAAACTATGGCTACACCTTC
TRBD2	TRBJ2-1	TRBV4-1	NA	CASSQGLAGILSYNEQFF	TGCGCCAGCAGCCAAGGTCTAGCGGGGATTCTCTCCTACAATGAGCAGTTCTTC
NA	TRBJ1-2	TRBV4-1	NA	CASSQDGPDSRRGLANYGYTF	TGCGCCAGCAGCCAAGATGGCCCCGACAGCCGCAGGGGCTTAGCTAACTATGGCTACACCTTC
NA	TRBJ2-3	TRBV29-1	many	CSVGTPSSTDTQYF	TGCAGCGTTGGGACACCCAGTAGCACAGATACGCAGTATTTT
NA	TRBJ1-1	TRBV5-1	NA	CASGPAGTEAFF	TGCGCCAGCGGACCAGCCGGGACCGAAGCTTTCTTT